The 16 T cell receptor beta chains listed next were all sequenced from one sample in a study of technical replicates of blood from a handful of donors. Using immunoSEQ multiplex PCR, the repertoire was profiled, and TCRdb retains in-frame clones only, with some absent. Of 75,000 to 95,000 clones in the sample, 90% to 95% were seen once. Sequences were obtained from T cells isolated from PBMCs. The receptors here all came from a human donor in good health.

The chain uses TRBV4-1 and TRBJ2-1, with 8 bases fitting TRBD2. The CDR3 is 18 residues long. The trim removed 0 bases at V and 0 bases at J, leaving 7 bases unmatched. CDR1 and CDR2 (germline): MGHRA, YSYEKL. The CDR3 loop reads CASSQEPPGGSSYNEQFF. The CDR3 region has the DNA TGCGCCAGCAGCCAAGAGCCCCCGGGAGGGAGCTCCTACAATGAGCAGTTCTTC.

The genes are TRBV10-2 and TRBJ2-3; D might be TRBD2 (5 bases). Trimming took off 2 bases at V and 0 bases at J, with 9 bases between the two ends. This CDR3 is 15 amino acids long. The germline V gene has CDR1 WSHSY and CDR2 SAAADI. CDR3 DNA sequence: TGCGCCAGCAGTGAGCTAGCAGCTAGCACAGATACGCAGTATTTT. The encoded protein is CASSELAASTDTQYF.

V usage is TRBV5-5 and J usage is TRBJ2-3; weak D call: TRBD1 (6 bases). Trimming took off 1 base at V and 2 bases at J, with 14 bases between the two ends. CDR1 is SGHKS and CDR2 is YYEKEE in the germline V gene (reference sequence). The CDR3 is 16 amino acids. CDR3 in DNA: TGTGCCAGCAGCTTGCAACCGGACAGACCCACAGATACGCAGTATTTT. Protein product: CASSLQPDRPTDTQYF.

V gene TRBV19 combines with J gene TRBJ2-3; TRBD1 might be the D (6 bases). Trimming removed 5 bases at V and 2 bases at J, with 11 bases between. CDR1 and CDR2 from the germline V gene are LNHDA and SQIVND (reference sequence). The CDR3 runs to 14 residues. This CDR3 is CASSSQGPTDTQYF. The CDR3 nucleotides are TGTGCCAGTAGTTCCCAGGGGCCCACAGATACGCAGTATTTT.

The chain has TRBV30 and TRBJ2-7; 8 bases line up with TRBD1. Germline V gene sequence: CDR1 GTSNPN, CDR2 SVGIG (reference sequence). The length of the CDR3 is 12 residues. V was pared by 3 bases and J by 5 bases, with 3 bases of the junction left unmatched. CDR3 region: CAWRTGVHEQYF. The DNA of the CDR3 is TGTGCCTGGAGGACAGGGGTCCACGAGCAGTACTTC.

The chain combines TRBV6-1 with TRBJ2-7, with 9 bases lining up with TRBD2. Losses at the gene ends were 8 bases for V and 7 bases for J; bases not matched to a gene: 9. Germline V gene data show CDR1 as MNHNS and CDR2 as SASEGT. The CDR3 extends over 13 amino acids. The CDR3 DNA reads as TGTGCCAGCGGGGCGGGGGGGCCGAGGGAGCAGTACTTC. This encodes CASGAGGPREQYF.

The chain combines TRBV2 with TRBJ1-1; 10 bases agree with TRBD1. V lost 7 bases and J lost 3; bases outside the gene matches: 14. CDR1 SNHLY and CDR2 FYNNEI come from the germline V gene. This CDR3 region has 17 residues. This CDR3 is CASTFLGTGDFHTEAFF. For the CDR3, the DNA is TGTGCCAGCACATTTTTAGGGACAGGGGATTTTCACACTGAAGCTTTCTTT.

This rearrangement joins TRBV11-1 to TRBJ1-4; D not resolved. The CDR3 length is 14 residues. V was cut by 6 bases and J by 8 bases, with 16 bases left in between. The germline V gene encodes CDR1 SGHAT and CDR2 FQDESV (reference sequence). The CDR3 region has the DNA TGTGCCAGCAGTAACAGTCAAGTGGTCGAAAAACTGTTTTTT. It translates to CASSNSQVVEKLFF.

The rearrangement links TRBV28 to TRBJ2-3; the match to TRBD1 covers 7 bases. The CDR3 spans 16 residues. V lost 5 bases to trimming and J lost 0 bases; unmatched junction nucleotides: 8. The germline gives CDR1 MDHEN, CDR2 SYDVKM. The CDR3 DNA reads TGTGCCAGCAGTCCCCCCCTACAGGGGAGCACAGATACGCAGTATTTT. It is translated as CASSPPLQGSTDTQYF.

The chain links TRBV28 to TRBJ2-7; D is undetermined. Germline V CDR1 and CDR2: MDHEN, SYDVKM. There are 12 residues in the CDR3. Trimming removed 3 bases at V and 4 bases at J, with 7 bases between. CDR3 in amino acids: CASSFNRYEQYF. CDR3 in DNA: TGTGCCAGCAGTTTTAACAGATACGAGCAGTACTTC. Filled out from reference TRBV28 and TRBJ2-7, the complete variable domain reads DVKVTQSSRYLVKRTGEKVFLECVQDMDHENMFWYRQDPGLGLRLIYFSYDVKMKEKGDIPEGYSVSREKKERFSLILESASTNQTSMYLCASSFNRYEQYFGPGTRLTVT.

Comments on this clone: At the DNA level, this CDR3 is encoded by other sequences in the same sample as well. This sequence joins TRBV28 and TRBJ2-7; D is ambiguous. From germline, CDR1 is MDHEN and CDR2 SYDVKM. The germline V and J ends were trimmed by 2 bases and 3 bases, with 2 bases remaining between them. CDR3 length: 11 amino acids. DNA of the CDR3: TGTGCCAGCAGTTTACGCTACGAGCAGTACTTC. It is translated as CASSLRYEQYF.

This clone was detected only a few times. CDR3 DNA: TGTGCCAGCAGTTGGCCACTAGGGACAGTAGGCGAGCAGTACTTC. Its protein product is CASSWPLGTVGEQYF. The chain employs TRBV2 and TRBJ2-7; 7 bases line up with TRBD1. Germline V gene sequence: CDR1 SNHLY, CDR2 FYNNEI. This CDR3 has 15 amino acids. J gave up 6 bases and V 5 bases, and 13 bases lay outside the gene matches.

This chain uses TRBV29-1 with TRBJ2-1; a possible D gene is TRBD2 (6 bases). V was cut by 3 bases and J by 0 bases, with 12 bases left in between. Germline V gives CDR1 SQVTM, CDR2 ANQGSEA. The CDR3 runs 15 residues. CDR3 DNA: TGCAGCGTTGACCCGGACTACAGCTCCTACAATGAGCAGTTCTTC. It translates to CSVDPDYSSYNEQFF.

This sequence joins TRBV4-2 and TRBJ2-2, with 9 bases lining up with TRBD1. The germline CDR1 and CDR2 sequences are LGHNA and YNFKEQ. This CDR3 has 18 residues. Trimming cost V 4 bases and J 6 bases; bases outside gene matches: 15. DNA of the CDR3: TGTGCCAGCAGCCTTCGGACAGGGGACCCACTAATTGCCGGGGAGCTGTTTTTT. Amino acid sequence: CASSLRTGDPLIAGELFF.

The chain carries TRBV30 and TRBJ1-1, with 8 bases that match TRBD1. Per germline, CDR1 GTSNPN and CDR2 SVGIG (reference sequence). The CDR3 is 14 amino acids. Losses at the gene ends were 3 bases for V and 1 base for J; bases not matched to a gene: 4. The chain's CDR3 is CAWSVTGANTEAFF. Here the CDR3 DNA reads TGTGCCTGGAGCGTGACAGGGGCGAACACTGAAGCTTTCTTT.

J is TRBJ1-2 and V is TRBV7-9; the match to TRBD1 covers 7 bases. Trimming at V came to 3 bases and at J to 4 bases, leaving 14 bases not matched to a gene. This CDR3 spans 17 amino acids. Germline V gives CDR1 SEHNR, CDR2 FQNEAQ (reference sequence). The DNA for the CDR3 is TGTGCCAGCAGCTTTCCGGGACAGTCGGGTCCTATCTATGGCTACACCTTC. Protein product: CASSFPGQSGPIYGYTF.